This is a list of T cell receptor beta chains from one sample in a study of early T cells in non-severe SARS-CoV-2 infection. MiXCR, run by TCRdb on the 5' RACE reads, gives a single entry per CDR3 protein. The top ten hold around 1.8% of the sample, which has around 57,000 distinct CDR3 sequences, 10% to 11% seen once. The sample comprised whole blood. All receptors derive from an adult who was a healthcare worker with PCR-confirmed SARS-CoV-2 infection or an uninfected control (not recorded which). CDR3s include the opening cysteine and the closing phenylalanine or tryptophan. Fields, in order: CDR3 DNA, CDR3 protein, J gene, clone size, D gene, V gene. A D gene is named only where the DNA matches it firmly. Clone size is not always given. Where it is, it says once, few, many or a class for expanded clones.

CDR3nt: TGCAGTGCTAGGATTGTCAACACCGGGGAGCTGTTTTTT
CDR3aa: CSARIVNTGELFF
j_gene: TRBJ2-2
abundance: many
d_gene: -
v_gene: TRBV20-1

CDR3nt: TGTGCCAGCAGCCAAGATTTTAATCCAGGGGGCGTGGGCTCGGCCCAGCATTTT
CDR3aa: CASSQDFNPGGVGSAQHF
j_gene: TRBJ1-5
abundance: many
d_gene: TRBD1
v_gene: TRBV3-1

CDR3nt: TGCAGCGGCGGGACTTGGGGAGAGACCCAGTACTTC
CDR3aa: CSGGTWGETQYF
j_gene: TRBJ2-5
abundance: -
d_gene: -
v_gene: TRBV29-1

CDR3nt: TGCAGTGCCCCGGGCTCGTCGTTGGGCCTGGGGCTCGAGCAGTACTTC
CDR3aa: CSAPGSSLGLGLEQYF
j_gene: TRBJ2-7
abundance: -
d_gene: -
v_gene: TRBV20-1

CDR3nt: TGTGCCCTGACGCGGGGGGACCCCACAGATACGCAGTATTTT
CDR3aa: CALTRGDPTDTQYF
j_gene: TRBJ2-3
abundance: many
d_gene: TRBD2
v_gene: TRBV28

CDR3nt: TGTGCCAGCAGCCCGACAGACCTAAGAACTAATCTAGCCAAAAACATTCAGTACTTC
CDR3aa: CASSPTDLRTNLAKNIQYF
j_gene: TRBJ2-4
abundance: many
d_gene: -
v_gene: TRBV7-8

CDR3nt: TGTGCCTGGAGTGTACTAGCTGGACAGGGGGCGGCAGATACGCAGTATTTT
CDR3aa: CAWSVLAGQGAADTQYF
j_gene: TRBJ2-3
abundance: few
d_gene: TRBD1
v_gene: TRBV30

CDR3nt: TGTGCCAGCAGTTACGCCGGGACAGGGTACGAGCAGTACTTC
CDR3aa: CASSYAGTGYEQYF
j_gene: TRBJ2-7
abundance: -
d_gene: TRBD1
v_gene: TRBV6-2/TRBV6-3

CDR3nt: TGCAGTGCTAGAGATGGTAGCGGGGACTACAATGAGCAGTTCTTC
CDR3aa: CSARDGSGDYNEQFF
j_gene: TRBJ2-1
abundance: many
d_gene: TRBD2
v_gene: TRBV20-1

CDR3nt: TGTGCCAGCAGCCGCGGGGGGCCCACAGATACGCAGTATTTT
CDR3aa: CASSRGGPTDTQYF
j_gene: TRBJ2-3
abundance: many
d_gene: TRBD2
v_gene: TRBV7-8

CDR3nt: TGTGCCAGCAGTGAGGATAGCGGGGGATTGAACACCGGGGAGCTGTTTTTT
CDR3aa: CASSEDSGGLNTGELFF
j_gene: TRBJ2-2
abundance: many
d_gene: TRBD2
v_gene: TRBV6-1

CDR3nt: TGTGCCAGCAGCGAAACAGGGGCGAGGGAAGAGACCCAGTACTTC
CDR3aa: CASSETGAREETQYF
j_gene: TRBJ2-5
abundance: -
d_gene: TRBD1
v_gene: TRBV28

CDR3nt: TGCAGCGTTGATGGCGGGTCCGCATTCTATGGCTACACCTTC
CDR3aa: CSVDGGSAFYGYTF
j_gene: TRBJ1-2
abundance: many
d_gene: -
v_gene: TRBV29-1

CDR3nt: TGTGCCAGCCGAGAAAATAGCGGGGGAGTTGAGCAGTTCTTC
CDR3aa: CASRENSGGVEQFF
j_gene: TRBJ2-1
abundance: many
d_gene: TRBD2
v_gene: TRBV18

CDR3nt: TGTGCCAGCAGCGCCGCGGGGGATCAGCCCCAGCATTTT
CDR3aa: CASSAAGDQPQHF
j_gene: TRBJ1-5
abundance: many
d_gene: -
v_gene: TRBV7-9

CDR3nt: TGCGCCAGCAGGGAGGGACAGTTGAACACTGAAGCTTTCTTT
CDR3aa: CASREGQLNTEAFF
j_gene: TRBJ1-1
abundance: -
d_gene: TRBD1
v_gene: TRBV5-1

CDR3nt: TGTGCCAGCAGTTACACGTCGGGAGAACAGCCCCAGCATTTT
CDR3aa: CASSYTSGEQPQHF
j_gene: TRBJ1-5
abundance: many
d_gene: -
v_gene: TRBV6-2/TRBV6-3

CDR3nt: TGTGCCACGTCAAGTGGCCCCGATCAGCCCCAGCATTTT
CDR3aa: CATSSGPDQPQHF
j_gene: TRBJ1-5
abundance: few
d_gene: -
v_gene: TRBV10-3

CDR3nt: TGTGCCAGCAGCGGCCGACGGATCCAAGAGACCCAGTACTTC
CDR3aa: CASSGRRIQETQYF
j_gene: TRBJ2-5
abundance: -
d_gene: -
v_gene: TRBV6-1

CDR3nt: TGTGCCAGCAGTCCCCAAAGAAATCAGCCCCAGCATTTT
CDR3aa: CASSPQRNQPQHF
j_gene: TRBJ1-5
abundance: -
d_gene: -
v_gene: TRBV6-5

CDR3nt: TGTGCCAGCAGCAGCGAGAGGACAGGGCCTCACTCTGGGGCCAACGTCCTGACTTTC
CDR3aa: CASSSERTGPHSGANVLTF
j_gene: TRBJ2-6
abundance: -
d_gene: TRBD1
v_gene: TRBV12-3/TRBV12-4

CDR3nt: TGTGCCAGCAGCTTCGTCGATTCACCCCTCCACTTT
CDR3aa: CASSFVDSPLHF
j_gene: TRBJ1-6
abundance: -
d_gene: -
v_gene: TRBV5-4

CDR3nt: TGCAGTCATCAGGGGTCCCTCTCTGGAAACACCATATATTTT
CDR3aa: CSHQGSLSGNTIYF
j_gene: TRBJ1-3
abundance: many
d_gene: -
v_gene: TRBV29-1

CDR3nt: TGTGCCAGCAGTTTCCTAGGGACCGACGCTAACTATGGCTACACCTTC
CDR3aa: CASSFLGTDANYGYTF
j_gene: TRBJ1-2
abundance: -
d_gene: -
v_gene: TRBV6-1

CDR3nt: TGTGCCAGCAGCGTAGCGCCAGGATCCGCTAATGAAAAACTGTTTTTT
CDR3aa: CASSVAPGSANEKLFF
j_gene: TRBJ1-4
abundance: many
d_gene: -
v_gene: TRBV9